This T cell receptor beta chain was sequenced during a study of regulatory T cells in long-lasting Graves disease. Study findings and constraints: TCR diversity was lower in persistent than newly diagnosed Graves' disease. When disease was persistent, TRBV28, TRBJ1-2 and TRBJ2-5 were the favored segments.

Time point: persistent/refractory GD, antithyroid drugs over 5 years with positive TRAb. Preparation of the TCR library used RNA extracted from PBMCs. CDR3 length equals 13 residues. CDR1 and CDR2 from the germline V gene are SGHTA and FQGNSA. Losses at the gene ends were 3 bases for V and 5 bases for J; bases not matched to a gene: 2. There are many counts of this clonotype. Its antigen remains unknown. HTBI primers from iRepertoire and Arm-PCR of CDR3 regions yielded the TCR beta libraries. TCRdb fed the multiplex PCR reads into MiXCR, producing one record per CDR3 protein. Found here are 350,000 to 450,000 distinct CDR3 sequences, roughly 20% of them singletons; the top ten hold around 20%.

This clonotype was sampled from a female donor with Graves disease. This material consisted of peripheral blood mononuclear cells (PBMCs), taken when the disease was refractory, from a patient treated with antithyroid drugs. The chain uses TRBV7-2 and TRBJ2-7; 9 bases map to TRBD2. CDR3 sequence reads: CASSFSGSHEQYF. DNA for the CDR3: TGTGCCAGCAGCTTTAGCGGGAGCCACGAGCAGTACTTC.